A single sample is the source of the 17 T cell receptor beta chains below, sequenced in a study of T cells after posttransplantation cyclophosphamide. This table comes from immunoSEQ multiplex PCR, and its TCRdb copy is limited to in-frame clones, with some not included. Recorded here are under 7,500 clones, none singletons. Treatment was busulfan-fludarabine conditioning, a marrow graft, and cyclophosphamide on days +3 and +4. The sequenced sample was PBMCs, obtained after allogeneic stem cell transplant with posttransplant cyclophosphamide. These TCRs come from a female patient in her fifties or sixties who received an allogeneic stem cell transplant from an unrelated donor, was CMV-positive, and had acute GVHD only. Some T cells may be transferred from the graft donor.

This clone was counted many times. This sequence joins TRBV5-4 and TRBJ2-1, with 7 bases fitting TRBD2. J gave up 7 bases and V 0 bases, and 1 base lay outside the gene matches. The CDR3 totals 13 residues. Per germline, CDR1 SGHNT and CDR2 YYREEE (reference sequence). CDR3 DNA: TGTGCCAGCAGCTTGGGAGCGGGGAATGAGCAGTTCTTC. This gives the protein CASSLGAGNEQFF.

This clone was picked up many times. V usage is TRBV23-1 and J usage is TRBJ1-2; the D gene is possibly TRBD1 (5 bases). TRBV23-1 is flagged as an ORF with uncertain function. The ends were cut back, 4 bases at V and 6 bases at J, with 9 bases in the middle. The CDR3 is made up of 12 amino acids. The CDR3 DNA reads as TGCGCCAGCAGTCCGACAGAGGATGGCTACACCTTC. Its translation: CASSPTEDGYTF.

The sample holds many counts of this clone. V gene TRBV28 combines with J gene TRBJ2-7; TRBD2 aligns across 8 bases. Germline loops: CDR1 MDHEN, CDR2 SYDVKM. This CDR3 is 15 amino acids long. Losses at the gene ends were 5 bases for V and 4 bases for J; bases not matched to a gene: 10. CDR3 loop: CASSPSGLVFYEQYF. In DNA form, the CDR3 reads TGTGCCAGCAGTCCCTCGGGACTAGTTTTTTACGAGCAGTACTTC.

This clone counts as medium-sized. This chain connects TRBV4-3 to TRBJ2-2; 9 nucleotides match TRBD2. Per the germline V gene, CDR1 is LGHNA and CDR2 is YSLEER. The V segment lost 0 bases and the J segment 4 bases; nucleotides outside the gene matches: 3. This CDR3 has 16 amino acids. CDR3 loop: CASSQELAGRTGELFF. Written as DNA, the CDR3 is TGCGCCAGCAGCCAAGAACTAGCGGGTCGCACCGGGGAGCTGTTTTTT.

This clone was observed at least ten times. This sequence joins TRBV2 and TRBJ2-1; TRBD2 aligns across 8 bases. Per the germline V gene, CDR1 is SNHLY and CDR2 is FYNNEI. The CDR3 is 15 residues long. V dropped 1 base and J dropped 5; count of bases not matched to a gene: 4. The CDR3 nucleotides are TGTGCCAGCAGTGAAGGGGGACTAGGGGACAATGAGCAGTTCTTC. Protein: CASSEGGLGDNEQFF.

The chain recombines TRBV5-1 with TRBJ2-2; 7 bases fit TRBD1. With V trimmed by 2 bases and J by 1 base, 14 bases remained unmatched. Germline V gene lookup returns CDR1 SGHRS and CDR2 YFSETQ. The CDR3 consists of 19 residues. The CDR3 protein is CASSLGSDRSFLNTGELFF. The CDR3 DNA follows: TGCGCCAGCAGCTTAGGATCGGACAGGTCCTTCCTGAACACCGGGGAGCTGTTTTTT.

This clone came up many times. This chain joins TRBV28 and TRBJ2-5; 7 bases agree with TRBD1. The trim removed 2 bases at V and 6 bases at J, leaving 6 bases unmatched. This CDR3 spans 14 amino acids. CDR1 MDHEN and CDR2 SYDVKM come from the germline V gene. CDR3 DNA sequence: TGTGCCAGCAGTTTACCGACAGGGCGAAAGACCCAGTACTTC. The encoded protein is CASSLPTGRKTQYF.

This clone occurred many times. The chain uses TRBV2 and TRBJ1-2; TRBD1 agrees at 8 bases. The germline V gene encodes CDR1 SNHLY and CDR2 FYNNEI. Losses at the gene ends were 10 bases for V and 8 bases for J; bases not matched to a gene: 6. This CDR3 spans 11 amino acids. The CDR3 region is CAISGGQGYTF. In DNA, the CDR3 is TGTGCCATTTCAGGGGGCCAAGGCTACACCTTC. Looking up the rest from reference TRBV2 and TRBJ1-2 gives the full variable domain: EPEVTQTPSHQVTQMGQEVILRCVPISNHLYFYWYRQILGQKVEFLVSFYNNEISEKSEIFDDQFSVERPDGSNFTLKIRSTKLEDSAMYFCAISGGQGYTFGSGTRLTVV.

Many counts were recorded for this clone. The rearrangement joins TRBV27 to TRBJ2-3; 7 bases agree with TRBD1. The V gene's germline CDR1 is MNHEY and CDR2 SMNVEV (reference sequence). The CDR3 has 15 amino acids. V gave up 6 bases and J gave up 1 base; unmatched junction bases: 7. The CDR3, as DNA: TGTGCCAGCAGGAAGAGGGGGCGCGGCACAGATACGCAGTATTTT. Amino acid sequence: CASRKRGRGTDTQYF.

The table lists this clone with many counts. The J gene is TRBJ2-1, the V gene TRBV28; 7 bases fit TRBD2. The J segment lost 2 bases and the V segment lost 3 bases, leaving 4 bases of the junction unmatched. The CDR3 loop spans 15 amino acids. CDR1 and CDR2 (germline): MDHEN, SYDVKM. The DNA of the CDR3 is TGTGCCAGCAGTTTTTGGCGGGGGACCTACAATGAGCAGTTCTTC. It is translated as CASSFWRGTYNEQFF. Based on the CDR3 plus reference TRBV28 and TRBJ2-1, the full variable domain is DVKVTQSSRYLVKRTGEKVFLECVQDMDHENMFWYRQDPGLGLRLIYFSYDVKMKEKGDIPEGYSVSREKKERFSLILESASTNQTSMYLCASSFWRGTYNEQFFGPGTRLTVL.

This clone rates as medium-sized. The rearrangement links TRBV27 to TRBJ1-1; D gene ambiguous. Trimming stripped 7 bases from V and 2 bases from J, with 8 bases between. This CDR3 has 12 amino acids. The V gene's germline CDR1 is MNHEY and CDR2 SMNVEV (reference sequence). The CDR3 DNA reads TGTGCCAGCAAGGAGGGTAACACTGAAGCTTTCTTT. It specifies CASKEGNTEAFF.

This clone is medium-sized in the sample. The chain joins TRBV14 to TRBJ2-7; 7 bases are shared with TRBD1. The CDR3 consists of 13 residues. The V gene's germline CDR1 is SGHDN and CDR2 FVKESK. The V segment lost 4 bases and the J segment 6 bases; nucleotides outside the gene matches: 6. For the CDR3, the DNA is TGTGCCAGCAGCCTGACAGGGATGGGCGAGCAGTACTTC. Its protein product is CASSLTGMGEQYF.

This clone was found many times. The chain employs TRBV23-1 and TRBJ2-7, with a possible D match to TRBD2 (5 bases). TRBV23-1 counts as an open reading frame of uncertain function. V lost 2 bases and J lost 3, with 20 bases in between. The CDR3 totals 17 residues. CDR3 DNA sequence: TGCGCCAGCAGTCAACCCGCCCGGGAAAGGGCACACTACGAGCAGTACTTC. Translation gives CASSQPARERAHYEQYF.

This clone showed up many times. The CDR3 DNA sequence: TGTGCCAGCAGCCTGAGGTGGAGGGGAGGTGAAGCTTTCTTT. It specifies CASSLRWRGGEAFF. The chain recombines TRBV5-6 with TRBJ1-1, with TRBD1 as a possible D gene (5 bases). V was cut by 4 bases and J by 7 bases, with 17 bases left in between. Germline lookup yields CDR1 SGHDT and CDR2 YYEEEE. The CDR3 spans 14 residues.

This clone was observed many times. CDR3: CASARSGSTYNEQFF. CDR3 DNA: TGTGCTAGTGCCCGGAGTGGGAGCACCTACAATGAGCAGTTCTTC. The chain links TRBV12-5 to TRBJ2-1; weak D call: TRBD2 (5 bases). Trimming removed 7 bases at V and 2 bases at J, with 15 bases between. The CDR3 sequence is 15 residues long. Germline CDR1 reads LGHNT; CDR2 reads FRNRAP. Using reference TRBV12-5 and TRBJ2-1 for the parts outside the CDR3, the full variable domain is DARVTQTPRHKVTEMGQEVTMRCQPILGHNTVFWYRQTMMQGLELLAYFRNRAPLDDSGMPKDRFSAEMPDATLATLKIQPSEPRDSAVYFCASARSGSTYNEQFFGPGTRLTVL.

This clone occurred a few times. The V and J genes are TRBV4-2 and TRBJ2-7, with D perhaps matching TRBD2 (6 bases). V was cut by 1 base and J by 2 bases, with 12 bases left in between. CDR3 size: 15 residues. In germline, CDR1 is LGHNA, CDR2 YNFKEQ. The CDR3 sequence: CASSQAAGVTYEQYF. The CDR3 region has the DNA TGTGCCAGCAGCCAAGCAGCGGGCGTCACCTACGAGCAGTACTTC.

This clone rates as medium-sized. V is TRBV29-1 and J is TRBJ1-1, with TRBD1 as a possible D gene (5 bases). Deletions cut 4 bases from V and 4 bases from J, with 13 bases between. The germline gives CDR1 SQVTM, CDR2 ANQGSEA. This CDR3 is built from 13 residues. The CDR3 is CSVVGPWSTEAFF. The CDR3 region has the DNA TGCAGCGTTGTGGGGCCCTGGAGCACTGAAGCTTTCTTT.